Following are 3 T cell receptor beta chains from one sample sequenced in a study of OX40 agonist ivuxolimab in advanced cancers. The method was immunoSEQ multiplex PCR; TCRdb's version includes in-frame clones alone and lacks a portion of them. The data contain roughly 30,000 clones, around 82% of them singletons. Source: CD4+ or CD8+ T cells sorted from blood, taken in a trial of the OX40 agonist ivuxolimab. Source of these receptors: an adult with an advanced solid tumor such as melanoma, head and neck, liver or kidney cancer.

The CDR3 spells CASSSASTGGKAGANVLTF. The CDR3 region has the DNA TGTGCCAGCAGCTCCGCCTCCACAGGGGGCAAAGCTGGGGCCAACGTCCTGACTTTC. The rearrangement uses TRBV7-7 and TRBJ2-6; TRBD1 matches 9 bases. The CDR3 totals 19 residues. Per germline, CDR1 SSHAT and CDR2 FNYEAQ (reference sequence). With 4 bases clipped from V and 2 bases from J, the junction kept 12 bases outside the gene matches.

For the CDR3, the DNA is TGTGCCAGCAGTTCCTATAGCGGGAACAACGAGCAGTACTTC. Encoded protein: CASSSYSGNNEQYF. The chain uses TRBV6-9 and TRBJ2-7, with 8 bases aligning to TRBD2. CDR1 is MNHGY, CDR2 SVAAGI, per germline. V lost 4 bases and J lost 5; bases outside the gene matches: 7. The CDR3 extends over 14 amino acids.

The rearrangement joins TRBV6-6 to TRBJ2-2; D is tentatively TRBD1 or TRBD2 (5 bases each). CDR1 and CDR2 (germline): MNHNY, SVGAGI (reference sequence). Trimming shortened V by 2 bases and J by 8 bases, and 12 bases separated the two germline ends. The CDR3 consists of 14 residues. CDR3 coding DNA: TGTGCCAGCAGTTACCCGGGGACGCCTGGGGAGCTGTTTTTT. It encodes CASSYPGTPGELFF.